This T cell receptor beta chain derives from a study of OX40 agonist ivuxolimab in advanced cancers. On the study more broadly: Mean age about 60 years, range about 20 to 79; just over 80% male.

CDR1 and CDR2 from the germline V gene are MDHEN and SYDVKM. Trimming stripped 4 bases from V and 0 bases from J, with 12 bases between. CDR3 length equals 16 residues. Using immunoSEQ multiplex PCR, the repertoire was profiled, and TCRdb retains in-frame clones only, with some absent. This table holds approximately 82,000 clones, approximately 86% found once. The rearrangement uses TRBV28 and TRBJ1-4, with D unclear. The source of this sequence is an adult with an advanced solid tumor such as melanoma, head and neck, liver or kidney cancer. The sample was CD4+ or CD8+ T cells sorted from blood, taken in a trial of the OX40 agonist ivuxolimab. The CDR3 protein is CASSSIGLSTNEKLFF. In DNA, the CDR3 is TGTGCCAGCAGTTCCATCGGGCTCTCAACTAATGAAAAACTGTTTTTT.